Listed below are T cell receptor beta chains from one sample, sequenced in a study of immune evolution from preneoplasia to lung adenocarcinoma. TCRdb keeps only in-frame clones here, not all; method: immunoSEQ multiplex PCR. The sample lists several thousand clones, around 86% occurring once. The sample consisted of FFPE minimally invasive lung adenocarcinoma tissue. These receptors were taken from a donor at least 70 years old with lung adenocarcinoma. The CDR3 runs from the conserved cysteine through the conserved F or W. D genes are given only for firm matches. Clone size is shown for a subset of rows, as once, few, many or a class of expanded clone.

CDR3nt,CDR3aa,len,j_gene,abundance,d_gene,v_gene
TGTGCCAGCACCCTCCAGGGGGGGGGCTCTGAAGCTTTCTTT,CASTLQGGGSEAFF,14,TRBJ1-1,.,TRBD1,TRBV28
TGCAGTGCCCAGGGGGGGTACGAGCAGTACTTC,CSAQGGYEQYF,11,TRBJ2-7,.,.,TRBV20-1
TGCGCCAGCAGCACCAGACTAGCGGGCCCCTACAATGAGCAGTTCTTC,CASSTRLAGPYNEQFF,16,TRBJ2-1,.,TRBD2,TRBV5-1
TGTGCCAGCAGCACCAGGGACAGGAGCTATGGCTACACCTTC,CASSTRDRSYGYTF,14,TRBJ1-2,.,TRBD1,TRBV7-2
TGTGCCAGCAGCCGGAGTCTCTCGGCCACTGAAGCTTTCTTT,CASSRSLSATEAFF,14,TRBJ1-1,.,.,TRBV14
TGTGCCAGCAGTATGCGGGGGGGAGGGCAAATAAAGCAGTACTTC,CASSMRGGGQIKQYF,15,TRBJ2-7,.,TRBD2,TRBV6-6
TGTGCCAGCAGCTTAGGACGTGGGACTAGCGGGTCGAGCTCCTACGAGCAGTACTTC,CASSLGRGTSGSSSYEQYF,19,TRBJ2-7,.,TRBD2,TRBV7-2
TGCGCCAGCAGTCTCGGGGGGGAGCAGTACTTC,CASSLGGEQYF,11,TRBJ2-7,.,TRBD2,TRBV10-2
TGTGCCAGTAGTATTGGCGGGGTACTAAAAACCGGGGAGCTGTTTTTT,CASSIGGVLKTGELFF,16,TRBJ2-2,.,.,TRBV19
TGCGCCAGCAGCCAAGAAAGCATCCGGGATGAAAAACTGTTTTTT,CASSQESIRDEKLFF,15,TRBJ1-4,.,.,TRBV4-1
TGTGCTAGCAGCTTAAGGCAGGGCAACATCGGGGAGCTGTTTTTT,CASSLRQGNIGELFF,15,TRBJ2-2,.,.,TRBV11-3
TGTGCCAGCAGCTTACAACGGGGTGAGCAGTTCTTC,CASSLQRGEQFF,12,TRBJ2-1,.,.,TRBV7-8
TGTGCCAGCTCACCAGGGACTTCTTATGGCTACACCTTC,CASSPGTSYGYTF,13,TRBJ1-2,once,.,TRBV18
TGTGCCTGGAGTCAGGGGACTAGCGGATTCACAGATACGCAGTATTTT,CAWSQGTSGFTDTQYF,16,TRBJ2-3,few,TRBD2,TRBV30
TGCGCCAGCCGAGCAGATTACCAGGGGGCTGGCTATGGCTACACCTTC,CASRADYQGAGYGYTF,16,TRBJ1-2,.,TRBD1,TRBV5-1
TGTGCCACCAGCAGAGATCACGGGGGTGGTTTAGGGAGGCAGCCCCAGCATTTT,CATSRDHGGGLGRQPQHF,18,TRBJ1-5,.,.,TRBV15
TGTGCCAGTAGCCCAGGGACTTGGGACGAGCAGTACTTC,CASSPGTWDEQYF,13,TRBJ2-7,.,.,TRBV5-5
TGTGCCAGCAGCCAGATGGGACAGCTCCAAGAGACCCAGTACTTC,CASSQMGQLQETQYF,15,TRBJ2-5,.,TRBD1,TRBV11-1
TGTGCCAGCAGCTTAAGACAGGGCGGGTACACCGGGGAGCTGTTTTTT,CASSLRQGGYTGELFF,16,TRBJ2-2,.,TRBD1,TRBV7-2
TGTGCCAGCAGGTACATGGTAGCCAAGGTGCATAATGAAAAACTGTTTTTT,CASRYMVAKVHNEKLFF,17,TRBJ1-4,.,.,TRBV21-1
TGTGCCATCAGTGAGAGGCCCGCGGCGGGGAGGGGGAACGAGCAGTACTTC,CAISERPAAGRGNEQYF,17,TRBJ2-7,.,.,TRBV10-3
TGCGCCAGCAGCCAAGATAATCGGGGACTTTACGAGCAGTACTTC,CASSQDNRGLYEQYF,15,TRBJ2-7,.,.,TRBV4-1
TGTGCCAGCAGTGCGATACAGGGGGGAGGGACAGATACGCAGTATTTT,CASSAIQGGGTDTQYF,16,TRBJ2-3,.,.,TRBV2
TGCGCCAGCAGCTTGGGACAGGGGGATGTGGAGACCCAGTACTTC,CASSLGQGDVETQYF,15,TRBJ2-5,few,TRBD1,TRBV5-1
TGTGCCAGCAGCTTGACTAGCGGGAGCAAAAACATTCAGTACTTC,CASSLTSGSKNIQYF,15,TRBJ2-4,.,TRBD2,TRBV7-2
TGTGCCAGCAGCTGGGAGGGGCGCTACGAGCAGTACTTC,CASSWEGRYEQYF,13,TRBJ2-7,.,TRBD2,TRBV7-6
TGTGCCAGCAGCTTATCCGCAGGCGGCGGAGAGACCCAGTACTTC,CASSLSAGGGETQYF,15,TRBJ2-5,.,.,TRBV7-9
TGTGCCAGCAGTTCCCCGGGGGCAGGGGATTACTACGAGCAGTACTTC,CASSSPGAGDYYEQYF,16,TRBJ2-7,.,.,TRBV28
TGTGCCAGCAGTTTAAAACAGGGGTACGAGCAGTACTTC,CASSLKQGYEQYF,13,TRBJ2-7,few,TRBD1,TRBV27
TGCGCCAGCAGCTTGGCCGGGACTAGCGGGGGTGAGACCCAGTACTTC,CASSLAGTSGGETQYF,16,TRBJ2-5,.,TRBD2,TRBV5-1
TGTGCCAGCAGTGGACCGGGTCCTTATCAGCCCCAGCATTTT,CASSGPGPYQPQHF,14,TRBJ1-5,.,.,TRBV28
TGCGCCAGCAGCCAAGGGGTCGCTCGGGCAGATACGCAGTATTTT,CASSQGVARADTQYF,15,TRBJ2-3,few,.,TRBV4-1
TGCGCCAGCAGCCAAGTTCCGGGAGATGAGCAGTTCTTC,CASSQVPGDEQFF,13,TRBJ2-1,large,.,TRBV4-1
TGTGCCAGTAGTCCTGGGCCCTTTCCCATCTACAATGAGCAGTTCTTC,CASSPGPFPIYNEQFF,16,TRBJ2-1,.,.,TRBV19
TGTGCCAGCAGCCCCCCTTTCGGACAGGGGTCTTATAGCAATCAGCCCCAGCATTTT,CASSPPFGQGSYSNQPQHF,19,TRBJ1-5,.,TRBD1,TRBV16
TGTGCCAGCAGCCTTGGGGCGACAGGGGCCACAGATACGCAGTATTTT,CASSLGATGATDTQYF,16,TRBJ2-3,.,TRBD1,TRBV7-6
TGCGCCAGCAGTCTAACCGACAGGACAGATACGCAGTATTTT,CASSLTDRTDTQYF,14,TRBJ2-3,.,.,TRBV4-3
TGTGCCAGCAGACAGGGGCTAGCGAACAATGAGCAGTTCTTC,CASRQGLANNEQFF,14,TRBJ2-1,.,.,TRBV6-5
TGTGCCAGCAGTCAAGACCCCAACACTGAAGCTTTCTTT,CASSQDPNTEAFF,13,TRBJ1-1,.,.,TRBV2
TGTGCCAGCAGCTTGTCTACGGGAGCCAAAAACATTCAGTACTTC,CASSLSTGAKNIQYF,15,TRBJ2-4,.,.,TRBV7-2
TGTGCCAGCTCACCCCCCGGGACAGGTAACTCCTACGAGCAGTACTTC,CASSPPGTGNSYEQYF,16,TRBJ2-7,.,TRBD1,TRBV18
TGTGCCAGCAGTTTCTCCGACAGGGTAGTTGGGGGCTACACCTTC,CASSFSDRVVGGYTF,15,TRBJ1-2,.,TRBD1,TRBV28
TGTGCCAGCAGGGTTCCAGTGGGCAGCAATCAGCCCCAGCATTTT,CASRVPVGSNQPQHF,15,TRBJ1-5,few,.,TRBV28
TGTGCCAGCAGCTTAGTCTGGGACGCCTACTATGGCTACACCTTC,CASSLVWDAYYGYTF,15,TRBJ1-2,.,.,TRBV7-2
TGCGCCAGCAGCCCTCAGAACACCGGGGAGCTGTTTTTT,CASSPQNTGELFF,13,TRBJ2-2,.,.,TRBV4-3
TGTGCCAGCAGCGTAGGAGGGAGGGCCACAGATACGCAGTATTTT,CASSVGGRATDTQYF,15,TRBJ2-3,few,TRBD2,TRBV9
TGTGCCAGCAGCGTAGGCCATGAAAAACTGTTTTTT,CASSVGHEKLFF,12,TRBJ1-4,.,.,TRBV7-9
TGTGCCAGCAGCTTATCGGGGACTGGGGCCAACGTCCTGACTTTC,CASSLSGTGANVLTF,15,TRBJ2-6,.,.,TRBV5-4
TGTGCCAGCAGCTTAAGCCAGGGAGTTGCCGAGCAGTACTTC,CASSLSQGVAEQYF,14,TRBJ2-7,.,.,TRBV11-1
TGTGCCAGCAGCTTAGTAGGCGGGGACACTGAAGCTTTCTTT,CASSLVGGDTEAFF,14,TRBJ1-1,.,.,TRBV11-2
TGTGCCAGCAGCGTAGGAGGGACTAGCGGGAGGGCCAATGAAAAAGATACGCAGTATTTT,CASSVGGTSGRANEKDTQYF,20,TRBJ2-3,.,TRBD2,TRBV9